This T cell receptor beta chain was sequenced during a study of T cell responses to AZD1222 COVID-19 vaccine. Germline assignment: CDR1 SGHAT and CDR2 FQNNGV. The CDR3 is 15 amino acids. Trimming removed 1 base at V and 2 bases at J, with 12 bases between. This table comes from immunoSEQ multiplex PCR, and its TCRdb copy is limited to in-frame clones, with some not included. The sample holds roughly 150,000 clones, about 91% seen once. The TCR originated in an adult in good health. The rearrangement joins TRBV11-2 to TRBJ2-7, with TRBD1 as a possible D gene (5 bases). Sequenced material: peripheral blood, taken on day 0 of AZD1222 vaccination. The CDR3 loop is CASSLGAGQTYEQYF. In DNA form, the CDR3 reads TGTGCCAGCAGCTTAGGGGCAGGACAAACCTACGAGCAGTACTTC.